These T cell receptor beta chains were read from a single sample in a study of beta chain features in type 1 diabetes. Sequenced by immunoSEQ multiplex PCR; TCRdb stores in-frame clones only, minus some. The data contain about 620,000 clones, roughly 16% of them singletons. Sequenced sample: naive CD4+ T cells from blood. The receptors derive from a man aged 18 to 29 in good health. CDR3s include the opening cysteine and the closing phenylalanine or tryptophan. The D gene is left open where the match is weak. Clone size appears in some rows only: once, few, many, or a class for an expanded clone.

V gene	clone size	D gene	J gene	CDR3 DNA	CDR3 protein
TRBV7-9	few	-	TRBJ1-2	TGTGCCAGCAGCGGAGGGACACTCTCCGATGGCTACACCTTC	CASSGGTLSDGYTF
TRBV7-8	few	-	TRBJ2-2	TGTGCCAGCAGCGGAGTGGGGTTAGCGGCTAACACCGGGGAGCTGTTTTTT	CASSGVGLAANTGELFF
TRBV4-2	few	-	TRBJ1-3	TGTGCCAGCAGCCAAGTGGAAACCGTCTCTGGAAACACCATATATTTT	CASSQVETVSGNTIYF
TRBV13	few	TRBD1	TRBJ1-2	TGTGCCAGCAGCTTACACGGGGACAGCCGACCGGGCGGCTACACCTTC	CASSLHGDSRPGGYTF
TRBV6-1	-	-	TRBJ2-2	TGTGCCAGCAGTGTGCCGGTGGGGAACACCGGGGAGCTGTTTTTT	CASSVPVGNTGELFF
TRBV29-1	few	TRBD2	TRBJ2-7	TGCAGCGTTGGACTAGCTGGGGATCAGCAGTACTTC	CSVGLAGDQQYF
TRBV7-2	-	TRBD1	TRBJ1-3	TGTGCCAGCAGCGCCGACAGGGTATCTGGAAACACCATATATTTT	CASSADRVSGNTIYF
TRBV29-1	few	-	TRBJ1-2	TGCAGCGTTGGACATTGGGATGGCTACACCTTC	CSVGHWDGYTF
TRBV4-3	few	-	TRBJ2-7	TGCGCCAGCAGCCAAGACGGCAGCAGCTCCTACGAGCAGTACTTC	CASSQDGSSSYEQYF
TRBV7-6	-	-	TRBJ1-3	TGTGCCAGCAGCTTAGGCTTCTCTGGAAACACCATATATTTT	CASSLGFSGNTIYF
TRBV5-1	-	TRBD1	TRBJ2-1	TGCGCCAGCAGCCCCACAGGGGAGTCCTACAATGAGCAGTTCTTC	CASSPTGESYNEQFF
TRBV5-1	few	-	TRBJ2-7	TGCGCCAGCAGCTTCGGGCTTACAGGGTTCGAGCAGTACTTC	CASSFGLTGFEQYF
TRBV5-1	-	-	TRBJ1-1	TGCGCCAGCAGCTCCCAGGGTGGCTGGACTGAAGCTTTCTTT	CASSSQGGWTEAFF
TRBV7-2	-	-	TRBJ1-1	TGTGCCAGCAGCTTTCGCGGGACGAACACTGAAGCTTTCTTT	CASSFRGTNTEAFF
TRBV7-2	-	-	TRBJ1-3	TGTGCCAGCAACACCCCGGGGATGGGCTCTGGAAACACCATATATTTT	CASNTPGMGSGNTIYF
TRBV6-5	-	-	TRBJ1-2	TGTGCCAGCAGTTACGGCGGGAACTATGGCTACACCTTC	CASSYGGNYGYTF
TRBV9	few	-	TRBJ1-1	TGTGCCAGCAGCGTAGATGAGGGGCGGCACACTGAAGCTTTCTTT	CASSVDEGRHTEAFF
TRBV30	few	TRBD2	TRBJ2-7	TGTGCCTGGAGGTCCCGACTAGCATCCTACGAGCAGTACTTC	CAWRSRLASYEQYF